The entry that follows covers one T cell receptor beta chain sequence. Its antigen is not identified. Germline CDR1 is SGHTA and CDR2 is FQGNSA. Germline trimming cut 5 bases from V and 9 bases from J; bases unmatched to any gene: 10. CDR3 length equals 15 residues. Time point here: week 5, during vaccination. It was 300 ug of mutant IDH1 20-mer peptide that made up each vaccine dose, given with topical imiquimod. This specimen belongs to a study of a mutant IDH1 vaccine in newly diagnosed glioma. Background on the study: Either 4-6 weeks after radiotherapy alone or alongside temozolomide, vaccination was begun. Patients under treatment included approximately 62% males and about 40% females and had a mean age of about 37 years.

Clones were sequenced by immunoSEQ multiplex PCR, and TCRdb holds only the in-frame ones, with some missing. This table holds over 45,000 clones, about 86% found once. Study-level results: Patients mounted vaccine-induced immune responses in 90% to 95% of cases. Apparently unrelated to pseudoprogression were changes in the top peripheral T cell clonotypes.

The starting material was PBMCs, obtained from a glioma patient whose treatment included an IDH1 peptide vaccine. This sequence originates from a woman between 45 and 65 years old with glioma. This sequence joins TRBV7-2 and TRBJ2-1; 10 nucleotides align to TRBD1. The CDR3 is CASSTWTGGGLEQFF. In DNA form, the CDR3 reads TGTGCCAGCAGCACCTGGACAGGGGGTGGACTTGAGCAGTTCTTC.